The TCR beta chain described here comes from a study of Ad26.COV2.S vaccination and SARS-CoV-2 variants (dated by TCRdb to about 2021). For the study in its entirety: Donors in the vaccine arm were drawn from COV1001, a multicentre, randomized, double-blind, placebo-controlled phase I-IIa trial testing Ad26.COV2.S in healthy adults. Ad26.COV2.S was given intramuscularly at 5x10^10 or 1x10^11 viral particles, as a single shot or as two shots 56 days apart. Sequencing of the TCRbeta repertoire served to evaluate the specificity and breadth of SARS-CoV-2-reactive T cell receptors following Ad26.COV2.S vaccination. A total of 32 samples were included in the TCR-sequenced set, comprising about 20 Ad26.COV2.S vaccine recipients, 5 placebo recipients and 8 SARS-CoV-2 convalescent individuals. Participants in the trial were split at random into five groups of five each, receiving low-dose or high-dose Ad26.COV2.S once or twice, or else placebo on both occasions. Blinding of investigators to trial group allocation was maintained during experiments and outcome assessment.

Concerning this clone itself: There is no known antigen for this receptor. No qualities accompany the bases; no much larger clone lies one base away.

From the cysteine through the phenylalanine, the CDR3 covers 13 amino acids. Only the CDR3 part of the read is kept: 39 bases, read in frame from the first base. In the germline V gene, CDR1 corresponds to SNHLY and CDR2 to FYNNEI. V trim: 7 bases; J trim: 2 bases; unmatched bases: 3. The study at large found these results: After vaccination, spike-specific CD8+ and CD4+ T cell responses were reported to show substantial breadth. Non-spike TCR breadth was comparable between vaccine and placebo recipients, consistent with the vaccine containing only spike. Compared with placebo recipients, Ad26.COV2.S recipients showed higher spike-specific TCR breadth (P = 0.0014). It was noted by the authors that total T cell responses may have been underestimated by the TCR breadth and depth analyses. Comparing responses between vaccine doses or regimens was not something the study was powered to do.

The treatment or condition label corresponds to: around 19 received Ad26.COV2.S at low or high dose, single or two shots; roughly 5 received placebo; per-sample allocation not given. For vaccine and placebo recipients, the sequenced repertoires came from samples collected on day 63 after the first injection. Cohort 1b enrolled 20 to 30 adults aged 18-55 years at a single site in Boston, USA, between 29 July and 7 August 2020. Ad26.COV2.S was a replication-incompetent adenovirus type 26 vector expressing a prefusion-stabilized SARS-CoV-2 spike protein from the original Wuhan strain. The immunoSEQ Assay was used to sequence TCRbeta CDR3 regions. After extraction, genomic DNA underwent amplification by bias-controlled multiplex PCR, followed by high-throughput sequencing. As for how the authors treated the data: Collapsing and filtering of sequences were performed to quantify the absolute abundance of each unique TCRbeta CDR3 region. T cell fraction was estimated by normalizing TCRbeta template counts to usable DNA, which was measured by amplifying reference genes present in all nucleated cells. Repertoire TCRs were annotated as SARS-CoV-2-specific when V gene, CDR3 amino acid sequence and J gene were exactly matched to a known reactive TCR set. The reference SARS-CoV-2 TCR set was derived from MIRA and filtered for enrichment in COVID-19-positive ImmuneCODE repertoires, a step that removed public or cross-reactive TCRs. Using the MIRA antigens, annotated TCRs were further analysed by specific ORF or by position within an ORF. Breadth was defined as annotated unique rearrangements over total unique productive rearrangements; depth was the summed frequency of those rearrangements. TCR breadth was compared between groups using two-sided Wilcoxon rank-sum tests. TCRdb re-hosts the immuneACCESS table, in-frame sequences only. Its copies lack some clones; in the studies checked, an unresolved V gene accounts for under half of them, and the cause for the rest is not known. V, J and clone size were drawn from that table, and D and trimming were deduced from the DNA. For this sample the table gives about 280,000 clones, of which around 87% were detected only once. Around 3% of the sample belongs to the ten largest clones.

The V gene is TRBV2 and the J gene is TRBJ1-2, and 8 junctional nucleotides match TRBD1. Here the sequenced sample was peripheral blood, taken in a trial of Ad26.COV2.S vaccine versus placebo. This clonotype was obtained from a person between 18 and 60 years old who received the Ad26.COV2.S COVID-19 vaccine or a placebo. The DNA sequence reads TGTGCCAGCAAACGGACAGGGAACTATGGCTACACCTTC. Its coded protein is CASKRTGNYGYTF.